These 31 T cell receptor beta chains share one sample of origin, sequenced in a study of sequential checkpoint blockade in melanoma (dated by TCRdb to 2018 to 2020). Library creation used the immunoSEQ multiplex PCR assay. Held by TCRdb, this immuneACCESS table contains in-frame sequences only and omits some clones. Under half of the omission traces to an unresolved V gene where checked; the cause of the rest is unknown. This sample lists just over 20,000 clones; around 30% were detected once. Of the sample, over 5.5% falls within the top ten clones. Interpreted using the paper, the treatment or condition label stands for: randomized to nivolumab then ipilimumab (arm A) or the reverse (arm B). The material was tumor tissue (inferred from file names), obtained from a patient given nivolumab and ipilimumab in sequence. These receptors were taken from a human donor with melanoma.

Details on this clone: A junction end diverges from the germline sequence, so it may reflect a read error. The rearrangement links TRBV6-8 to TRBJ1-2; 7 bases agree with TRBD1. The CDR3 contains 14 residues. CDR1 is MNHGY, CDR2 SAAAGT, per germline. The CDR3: CAISAAQGIYGYTF. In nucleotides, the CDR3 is TGTGCCATCAGTGCAGCACAGGGGATCTATGGCTACACCTTC.

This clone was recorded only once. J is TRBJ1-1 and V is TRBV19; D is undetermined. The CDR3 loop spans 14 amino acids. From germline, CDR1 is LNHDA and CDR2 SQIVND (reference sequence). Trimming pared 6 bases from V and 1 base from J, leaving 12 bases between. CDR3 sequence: CASRWAITNTEAFF. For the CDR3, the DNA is TGTGCCAGTAGATGGGCAATAACGAACACTGAAGCTTTCTTT.

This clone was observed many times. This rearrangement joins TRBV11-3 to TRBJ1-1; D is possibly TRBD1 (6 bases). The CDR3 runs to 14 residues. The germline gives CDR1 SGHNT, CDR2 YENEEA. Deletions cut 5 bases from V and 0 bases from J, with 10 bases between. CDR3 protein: CASSARDMNTEAFF. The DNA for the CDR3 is TGTGCCAGCAGCGCCCGGGACATGAACACTGAAGCTTTCTTT.

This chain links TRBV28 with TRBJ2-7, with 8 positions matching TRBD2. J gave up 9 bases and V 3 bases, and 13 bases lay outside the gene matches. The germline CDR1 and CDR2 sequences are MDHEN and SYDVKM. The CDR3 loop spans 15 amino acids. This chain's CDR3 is CASSLGSGMRDGQYF. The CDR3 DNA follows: TGTGCCAGCAGTTTGGGTAGCGGGATGAGGGACGGGCAGTACTTC.

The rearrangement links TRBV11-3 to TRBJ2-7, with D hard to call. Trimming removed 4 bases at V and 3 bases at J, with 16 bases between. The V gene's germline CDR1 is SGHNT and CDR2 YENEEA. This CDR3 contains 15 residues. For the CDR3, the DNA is TGTGCCAGCAGCTCAACCCCGGGCGGATACTACGAGCAGTACTTC. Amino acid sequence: CASSSTPGGYYEQYF. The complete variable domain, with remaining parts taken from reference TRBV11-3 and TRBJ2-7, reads EAGVVQSPRYKIIEKKQPVAFWCNPISGHNTLYWYLQNLGQGPELLIRYENEEAVDDSQLPKDRFSAERLKGVDSTLKIQPAELGDSAVYLCASSSTPGGYYEQYFGPGTRLTVT.

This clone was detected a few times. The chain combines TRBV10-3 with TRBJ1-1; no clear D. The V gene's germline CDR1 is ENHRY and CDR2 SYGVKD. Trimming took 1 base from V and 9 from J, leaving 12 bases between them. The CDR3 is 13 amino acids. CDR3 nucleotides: TGTGCCATCAGTGAGTTCAGAGACCAAAAAGCTTTCTTT. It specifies CAISEFRDQKAFF.

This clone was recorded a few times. DNA of the CDR3: TGTGCCAGCAGTGCCGGCCCGGGACAGGGGGCAGATACGCAGTATTTT. This gives the protein CASSAGPGQGADTQYF. The rearrangement joins TRBV7-6 to TRBJ2-3; 11 bases line up with TRBD1. Germline assignment: CDR1 SGHVS and CDR2 FNYEAQ. CDR3 length: 16 amino acids. Trimming at V came to 6 bases and at J to 4 bases, leaving 9 bases not matched to a gene.

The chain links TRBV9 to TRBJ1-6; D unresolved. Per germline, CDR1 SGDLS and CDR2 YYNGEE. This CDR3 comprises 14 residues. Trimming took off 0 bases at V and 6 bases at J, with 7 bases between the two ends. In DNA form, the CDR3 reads TGTGCCAGCAGCGTAGCCCCCCTTAATTCACCCCTCCACTTT. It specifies CASSVAPLNSPLHF.

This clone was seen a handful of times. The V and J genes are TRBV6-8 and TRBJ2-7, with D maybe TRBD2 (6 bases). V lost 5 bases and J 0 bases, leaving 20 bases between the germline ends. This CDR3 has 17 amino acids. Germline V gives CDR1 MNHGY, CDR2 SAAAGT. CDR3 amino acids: CASSEIVWDGSSYEQYF. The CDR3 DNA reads TGTGCCAGCAGTGAGATCGTCTGGGACGGGAGCTCCTACGAGCAGTACTTC.

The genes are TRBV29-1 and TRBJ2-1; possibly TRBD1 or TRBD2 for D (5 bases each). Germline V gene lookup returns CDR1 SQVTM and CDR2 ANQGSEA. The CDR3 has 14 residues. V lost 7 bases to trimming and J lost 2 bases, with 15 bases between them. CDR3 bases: TGCAGCGGGGGAGAGGGGAAGCCCTACAATGAGCAGTTCTTC. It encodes CSGGEGKPYNEQFF.

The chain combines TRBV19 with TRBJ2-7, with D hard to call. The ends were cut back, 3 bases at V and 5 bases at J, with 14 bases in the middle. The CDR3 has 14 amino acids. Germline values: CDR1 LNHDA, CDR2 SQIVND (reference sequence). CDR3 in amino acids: CASSMLGSPDEQYF. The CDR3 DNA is TGTGCCAGTAGTATGCTCGGGTCCCCCGACGAGCAGTACTTC.

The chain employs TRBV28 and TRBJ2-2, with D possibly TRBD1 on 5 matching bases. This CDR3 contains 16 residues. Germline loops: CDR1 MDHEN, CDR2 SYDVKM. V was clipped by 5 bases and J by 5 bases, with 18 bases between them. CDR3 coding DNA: TGTGCCAGCAGTCCCCCAGGGATGCTGGGGACCGGGGAGCTGTTTTTT. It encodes CASSPPGMLGTGELFF.

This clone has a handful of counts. The CDR3 nucleotides are TGCGCCAGCAGCCCAAACCCAAGTCAGGTGGACGAGCAGTACTTC. This sequence encodes CASSPNPSQVDEQYF. The chain joins TRBV4-1 to TRBJ2-7; D is ambiguous. Trimming removed 4 bases from V and 5 bases from J, with 18 bases in between. CDR1 is MGHRA and CDR2 is YSYEKL in the germline V gene. The CDR3 totals 15 residues.

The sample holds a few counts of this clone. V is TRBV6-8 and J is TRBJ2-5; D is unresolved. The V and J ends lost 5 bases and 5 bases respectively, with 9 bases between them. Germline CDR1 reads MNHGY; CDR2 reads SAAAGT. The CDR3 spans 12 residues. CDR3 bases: TGTGCCAGCAGTACCGTCGGGGAGACCCAGTACTTC. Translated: CASSTVGETQYF.

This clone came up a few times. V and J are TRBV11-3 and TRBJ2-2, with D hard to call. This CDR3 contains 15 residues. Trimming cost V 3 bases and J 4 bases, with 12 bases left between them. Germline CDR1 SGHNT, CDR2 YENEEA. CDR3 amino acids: CASSLAVVVTGELFF. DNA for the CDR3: TGTGCCAGCAGCTTGGCGGTAGTTGTCACCGGGGAGCTGTTTTTT.

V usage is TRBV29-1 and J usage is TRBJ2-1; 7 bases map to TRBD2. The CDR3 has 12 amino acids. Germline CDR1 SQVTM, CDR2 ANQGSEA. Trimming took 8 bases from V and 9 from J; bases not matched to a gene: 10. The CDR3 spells CSLGLTGGEQFF. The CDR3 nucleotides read TGCAGCTTGGGACTGACGGGGGGTGAGCAGTTCTTC.

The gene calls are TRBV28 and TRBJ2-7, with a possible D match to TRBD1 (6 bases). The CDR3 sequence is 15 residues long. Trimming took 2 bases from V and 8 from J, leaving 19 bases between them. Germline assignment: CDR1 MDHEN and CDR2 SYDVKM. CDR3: CASSLMVTGAIQQYF. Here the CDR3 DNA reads TGTGCCAGCAGTTTAATGGTGACAGGAGCTATACAGCAGTACTTC.

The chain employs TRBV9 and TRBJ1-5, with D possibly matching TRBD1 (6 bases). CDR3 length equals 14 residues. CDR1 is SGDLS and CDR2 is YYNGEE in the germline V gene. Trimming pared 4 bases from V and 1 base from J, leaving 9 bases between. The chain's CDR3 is CASSLGTSNQPQHF. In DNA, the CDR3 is TGTGCCAGCAGCCTCGGGACAAGCAATCAGCCCCAGCATTTT.

The CDR3 reads CASSLFAGRQETQYF. CDR3 nucleotides: TGTGCCAGCAGCTTATTTGCGGGACGACAAGAGACCCAGTACTTC. V gene TRBV11-3 combines with J gene TRBJ2-5, with D perhaps TRBD2 (6 bases). The CDR3 extends over 15 amino acids. V lost 2 bases, J lost 2 bases, and 12 bases lay in between. Germline V lookup: CDR1 SGHNT, CDR2 YENEEA.

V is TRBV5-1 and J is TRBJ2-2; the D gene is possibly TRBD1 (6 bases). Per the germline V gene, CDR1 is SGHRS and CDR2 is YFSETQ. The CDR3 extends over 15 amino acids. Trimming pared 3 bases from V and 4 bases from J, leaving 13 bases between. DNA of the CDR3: TGCGCCAGCAGCTCGTATCAGGGGCCCACCGGGGAGCTGTTTTTT. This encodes CASSSYQGPTGELFF.

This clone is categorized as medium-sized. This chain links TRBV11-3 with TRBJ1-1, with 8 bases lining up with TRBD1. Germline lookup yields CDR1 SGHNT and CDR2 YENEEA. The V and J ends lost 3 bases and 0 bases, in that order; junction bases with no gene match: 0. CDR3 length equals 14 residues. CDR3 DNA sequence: TGTGCCAGCAGCTTGGACAGGGTGAACACTGAAGCTTTCTTT. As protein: CASSLDRVNTEAFF.

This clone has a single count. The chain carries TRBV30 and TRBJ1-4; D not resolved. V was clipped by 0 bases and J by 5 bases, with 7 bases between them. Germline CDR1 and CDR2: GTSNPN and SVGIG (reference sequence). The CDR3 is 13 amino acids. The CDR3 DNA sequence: TGTGCCTGGAGTGTGACCATAAATGAAAAACTGTTTTTT. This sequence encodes CAWSVTINEKLFF.

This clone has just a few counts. Here the CDR3 reads CASRQGQLLYGYTF. Here the CDR3 DNA reads TGTGCCAGCAGACAGGGGCAACTTCTGTATGGCTACACCTTC. V is TRBV28 and J is TRBJ1-2; 7 bases are shared with TRBD1. The V and J ends lost 6 bases and 5 bases, in that order; junction bases with no gene match: 9. The germline V gene has CDR1 MDHEN and CDR2 SYDVKM. CDR3 length: 14 residues.

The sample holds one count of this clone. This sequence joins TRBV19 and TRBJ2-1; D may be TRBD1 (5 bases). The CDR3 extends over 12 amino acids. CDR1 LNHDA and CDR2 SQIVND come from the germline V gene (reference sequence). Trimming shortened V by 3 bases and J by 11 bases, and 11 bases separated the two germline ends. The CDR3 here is CASSIFQGKQFF. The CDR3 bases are TGTGCCAGTAGTATTTTCCAGGGTAAGCAGTTCTTC.

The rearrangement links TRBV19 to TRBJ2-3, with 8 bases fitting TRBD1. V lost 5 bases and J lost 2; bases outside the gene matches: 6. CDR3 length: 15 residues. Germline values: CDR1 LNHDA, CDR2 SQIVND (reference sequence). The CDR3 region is CASSARDRNTDTQYF. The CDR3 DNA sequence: TGTGCCAGTAGTGCGCGGGACAGGAACACAGATACGCAGTATTTT.

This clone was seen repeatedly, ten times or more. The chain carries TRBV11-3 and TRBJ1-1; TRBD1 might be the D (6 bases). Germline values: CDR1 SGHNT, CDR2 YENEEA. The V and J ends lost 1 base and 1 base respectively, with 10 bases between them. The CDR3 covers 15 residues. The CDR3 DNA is TGTGCCAGCAGCTTAGGGCAGGGGACGAACACTGAAGCTTTCTTT. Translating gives CASSLGQGTNTEAFF.

As DNA, the CDR3 is TGTGCCAGCAGCTTATTTAACGAAGCCGGCTACAATGAGCAGTTCTTC. This translates into CASSLFNEAGYNEQFF. The rearrangement links TRBV11-3 to TRBJ2-1; D gene ambiguous. The CDR3 sequence is 16 residues long. Germline V lookup: CDR1 SGHNT, CDR2 YENEEA. The ends were cut back, 2 bases at V and 3 bases at J, with 14 bases in the middle.

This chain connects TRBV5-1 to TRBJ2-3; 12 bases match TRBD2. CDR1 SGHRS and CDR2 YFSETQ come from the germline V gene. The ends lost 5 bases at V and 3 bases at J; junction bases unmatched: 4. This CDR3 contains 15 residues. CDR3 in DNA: TGCGCCAGCAGGACTAGCGGGAGCTCTACAGATACGCAGTATTTT. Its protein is CASRTSGSSTDTQYF.

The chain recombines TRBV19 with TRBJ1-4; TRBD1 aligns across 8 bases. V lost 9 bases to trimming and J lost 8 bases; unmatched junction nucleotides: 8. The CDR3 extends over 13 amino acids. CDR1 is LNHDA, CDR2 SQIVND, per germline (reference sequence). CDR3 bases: TGTGCCAGCACAGGGGGAGCAATCGAAAAACTGTTTTTT. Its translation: CASTGGAIEKLFF.

CDR3 protein: CAWSGRNWGQFF. The CDR3 DNA reads TGTGCCTGGAGTGGTAGGAATTGGGGGCAGTTCTTC. The rearrangement links TRBV30 to TRBJ2-1; D ambiguous. Germline V gene sequence: CDR1 GTSNPN, CDR2 SVGIG (reference sequence). The CDR3 sequence is 12 residues long. V lost 1 base and J lost 12, with 13 bases in between.

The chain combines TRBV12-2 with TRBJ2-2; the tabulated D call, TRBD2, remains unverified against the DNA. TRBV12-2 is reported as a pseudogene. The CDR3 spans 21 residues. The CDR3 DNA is TGTGCCAGTTCGAAACAGGTTCCCGGGACTAGCGCTCCCGTACACACCGGGGAGCTGTTTTTT. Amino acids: CASSKQVPGTSAPVHTGELFF.